These 30 T cell receptor beta chains were all obtained from the same sample, sequenced in a study of T cells in placental villitis. This was the immunoSEQ v4 assay. The data were produced by immunoSEQ multiplex PCR, yet TCRdb's version contains in-frame clones alone and is incomplete. The repertoire holds around 3,100 clones, with roughly 85% as singletons. Input material: placental tissue containing maternal and fetal cells. All receptors come from a human patient with infectious villitis; the placental T cells may come from both mother and fetus.

This clone was recorded only once. The gene calls are TRBV6-1 and TRBJ2-2; D possibly corresponds to TRBD1 (5 bases). This CDR3 spans 18 amino acids. Trimming cost V 0 bases and J 0 bases, with 14 bases left between them. Germline CDR1 MNHNS, CDR2 SASEGT. CDR3 nucleotides: TGTGCCAGCAGTGAAGCAATTCAGGGTTCCGCGAACACCGGGGAGCTGTTTTTT. Translated, it gives CASSEAIQGSANTGELFF.

Judged by abundance, this clone is large. This same CDR3 is encoded by further DNA sequences in the sample. This chain uses TRBV27 with TRBJ1-1; D might be TRBD1 (5 bases). CDR1 MNHEY and CDR2 SMNVEV come from the germline V gene (reference sequence). This CDR3 contains 18 residues. Trimming cost V 0 bases and J 6 bases, with 23 bases left between them. CDR3 residues: CASSLSWGYLKFGAEAFF. CDR3 in DNA: TGTGCCAGCAGTTTATCATGGGGCTATCTGAAGTTCGGGGCTGAAGCTTTCTTT.

This chain joins TRBV6-4 and TRBJ2-1; 9 bases agree with TRBD1. This CDR3 comprises 15 residues. V lost 5 bases and J lost 4; bases outside the gene matches: 6. Germline CDR1 reads MRHNA; CDR2 reads SNTAGT. Here the CDR3 DNA reads TGTGCCAGCAGTCCCGACAGGGGGGGATACAATGAGCAGTTCTTC. Its protein product is CASSPDRGGYNEQFF.

The chain uses TRBV5-6 and TRBJ1-1, with D possibly matching TRBD1 (5 bases). The CDR3 has 13 residues. Looked up from germline, CDR1 is SGHDT and CDR2 is YYEEEE. V shed 1 base and J shed 1 base, with 5 bases lying between them. CDR3 in amino acids: CASSLTGNTEAFF. The CDR3 nucleotides read TGTGCCAGCAGCTTGACAGGGAACACTGAAGCTTTCTTT.

The chain couples TRBV30 to TRBJ1-2, with D unclear. The CDR3 consists of 14 residues. Trimming took off 2 bases at V and 3 bases at J, with 13 bases between the two ends. In germline, CDR1 is GTSNPN, CDR2 SVGIG (reference sequence). The CDR3 nucleotides read TGTGCCTGGAGTTCCTCCGAGACCCACTATGGCTACACCTTC. It is translated as CAWSSSETHYGYTF.

In the case of this clone: At one end, the junction sequence differs from germline, possibly due to a read error. This sample also contains other DNA sequences that code for the same CDR3. V gene TRBV28 combines with J gene TRBJ1-2, with D perhaps TRBD1 (5 bases). CDR3 length: 14 amino acids. Germline CDR1 reads MDHEN; CDR2 reads SYDVKM. The chain's CDR3 is CASSMTGLVYGYTF. The CDR3 DNA sequence: TGTGCCAGCAGTATGACGGGACTCGTCTATGGCTACACTTTC.

The chain is built from TRBV9 and TRBJ2-3; D remains ambiguous. The germline V and J ends were trimmed by 0 bases and 3 bases, with 2 bases remaining between them. The CDR3 has 12 residues. CDR1 is SGDLS and CDR2 is YYNGEE in the germline V gene. The CDR3 DNA follows: TGTGCCAGCAGCGTAGGAACAGATACGCAGTATTTT. Residues: CASSVGTDTQYF.

V usage is TRBV5-1 and J usage is TRBJ1-1, with 8 bases fitting TRBD1. The CDR3 contains 14 residues. With V trimmed by 5 bases and J by 5 bases, 8 bases remained unmatched. CDR1 is SGHRS, CDR2 YFSETQ, per germline. The CDR3 reads CASSNGQGGTEAFF. CDR3 DNA sequence: TGCGCCAGCAGTAATGGACAGGGAGGTACTGAAGCTTTCTTT.

The chain couples TRBV7-9 to TRBJ1-6, with 7 bases lining up with TRBD1. Per the germline V gene, CDR1 is SEHNR and CDR2 is FQNEAQ (reference sequence). The V and J ends lost 5 bases and 7 bases, in that order; junction bases with no gene match: 8. The length of the CDR3 is 15 residues. The CDR3 is CASSPGQALNSPLHF. CDR3 nucleotides: TGTGCCAGCAGCCCCGGACAGGCCTTAAATTCACCCCTCCACTTT.

The CDR3 sequence: CASSYGAPRGYGYTF. The CDR3 DNA follows: TGTGCCAGCAGTTACGGAGCGCCGCGGGGCTATGGCTACACCTTC. This chain uses TRBV6-2 or TRBV6-3 with TRBJ1-2; D unclear. Trimming removed 2 bases at V and 4 bases at J, with 14 bases between. Per the germline V gene, CDR1 is MNHEY and CDR2 is SVGEGT. The CDR3 sequence is 15 residues long.

The chain links TRBV28 to TRBJ1-5, with D possibly being TRBD1 (5 bases). The CDR3 has 17 residues. Trimming pared 6 bases from V and 5 bases from J, leaving 23 bases between. Germline values: CDR1 MDHEN, CDR2 SYDVKM. As DNA, the CDR3 is TGTGCCAGCAGCGTAAAGGTGACAGACGTAATACATCAGCCCCAGCATTTT. Encoded protein: CASSVKVTDVIHQPQHF.

J is TRBJ2-3 and V is TRBV7-9; 8 positions match TRBD2. The CDR3 contains 15 residues. Losses at the gene ends were 5 bases for V and 0 bases for J; bases not matched to a gene: 4. The germline gives CDR1 SEHNR, CDR2 FQNEAQ (reference sequence). As DNA, the CDR3 is TGTGCCAGCAGCCCGGGAGGGCCTAGCACAGATACGCAGTATTTT. Its protein is CASSPGGPSTDTQYF.

The count of this clone is one. This sequence joins TRBV18 and TRBJ2-5; D is uncertain. Germline CDR1 reads KGHSH; CDR2 reads LQKENI. The V and J ends lost 3 bases and 4 bases respectively, with 12 bases between them. The CDR3 spans 14 residues. The CDR3 DNA reads as TGTGCCAGCTCACCTAGGGTTATGGGAGAGACCCAGTACTTC. Protein product: CASSPRVMGETQYF.

This chain joins TRBV19 and TRBJ2-2; 8 nucleotides match TRBD2. With 5 bases clipped from V and 5 bases from J, the junction kept 7 bases outside the gene matches. Germline loops: CDR1 LNHDA, CDR2 SQIVND (reference sequence). The CDR3 loop spans 15 amino acids. CDR3 bases: TGTGCCAGTAGTGGACGGGGGGGCCGGACCGGGGAGCTGTTTTTT. It specifies CASSGRGGRTGELFF.

The chain recombines TRBV5-4 with TRBJ2-3; 9 positions agree with TRBD2. This CDR3 is 16 amino acids long. CDR1 and CDR2 from the germline V gene are SGHNT and YYREEE (reference sequence). V shed 0 bases, J shed 0 bases, and the junction held 2 bases outside the gene matches. The CDR3: CASSLATSGSTDTQYF. In DNA form, the CDR3 reads TGTGCCAGCAGCTTGGCGACTAGCGGAAGCACAGATACGCAGTATTTT.

The V and J genes are TRBV7-2 and TRBJ2-5, with 10 bases aligning to TRBD1. The CDR3 runs to 15 residues. CDR1 is SGHTA, CDR2 FQGNSA, per germline. V trimming: 2 bases; J trimming: 5 bases; junction bases outside the gene matches: 5. CDR3 coding DNA: TGTGCCAGCAGCTTACTGACAGGGGGCGCGGAGACCCAGTACTTC. Protein product: CASSLLTGGAETQYF.

This clone was counted a few times. The chain links TRBV19 to TRBJ2-3, with D unresolved. CDR1 and CDR2 (germline): LNHDA, SQIVND (reference sequence). The CDR3 runs 15 residues. V was cut by 5 bases and J by 0 bases, with 12 bases left in between. The CDR3 sequence: CASSAGYSSTDTQYF. For the CDR3, the DNA is TGTGCCAGTAGTGCAGGCTACTCTAGCACAGATACGCAGTATTTT.

This clone was observed a single time. This chain joins TRBV5-1 and TRBJ1-1; 7 bases are shared with TRBD1. The CDR3 has 17 residues. Germline V gene lookup returns CDR1 SGHRS and CDR2 YFSETQ. J was trimmed by 0 bases and V by 7 bases; bases with no gene match: 15. CDR3 DNA: TGCGCCAGCCGAGGGCGACAGGGCCCGACTCTGAACACTGAAGCTTTCTTT. Protein: CASRGRQGPTLNTEAFF.

This clone has only a few counts. For the CDR3, the DNA is TGTGCCAGCAGTACCGGGCTGGGCTATGGCTACACCTTC. This encodes CASSTGLGYGYTF. The chain links TRBV28 to TRBJ1-2, with unresolved D. Germline V gene data show CDR1 as MDHEN and CDR2 as SYDVKM. V was cut by 5 bases and J by 4 bases, with 11 bases left in between. The CDR3 runs to 13 residues.

The chain couples TRBV4-3 to TRBJ1-3; D possibly corresponds to TRBD1 (5 bases). V dropped 0 bases and J dropped 10 bases, with 10 bases sitting between them. Germline CDR1 LGHNA, CDR2 YSLEER. The CDR3 runs 13 residues. CDR3 residues: CASSQDLGETIYF. CDR3 nucleotides: TGCGCCAGCAGCCAAGACTTAGGGGAAACCATATATTTT.

The chain joins TRBV9 to TRBJ2-5; D unclear. Germline lookup yields CDR1 SGDLS and CDR2 YYNGEE. V gave up 2 bases and J gave up 5 bases, with 13 bases separating them. The CDR3 is 14 amino acids. Here the CDR3 DNA reads TGTGCCAGCAGCGTCGGATGGTCCCGCGAGACCCAGTACTTC. Translating it yields CASSVGWSRETQYF.

V and J are TRBV10-3 and TRBJ2-3; D possibly uses TRBD1 or TRBD2 (6 bases each). This CDR3 comprises 14 residues. Germline CDR1 ENHRY, CDR2 SYGVKD. V lost 8 bases to trimming and J lost 1 base, with 13 bases between them. CDR3 nucleotides: TGTGCCATCGCTCCTAGGGGGGGCACAGATACGCAGTATTTT. Its translation: CAIAPRGGTDTQYF.

The chain is built from TRBV5-1 and TRBJ1-1, with D hard to call. Germline CDR1 and CDR2: SGHRS and YFSETQ. The V and J ends lost 4 bases and 12 bases respectively, with 16 bases between them. The CDR3 runs to 12 residues. CDR3: CASSPERGTTFF. The CDR3 DNA follows: TGCGCCAGCAGCCCAGAACGGGGAACGACTTTCTTT.

The rearrangement joins TRBV30 to TRBJ2-3; D unclear. CDR3 length equals 11 residues. V was trimmed by 4 bases and J by 0 bases, leaving 2 bases between them. Germline V gene data show CDR1 as GTSNPN and CDR2 as SVGIG (reference sequence). CDR3 nucleotides: TGTGCCTGGACTAGCACAGATACGCAGTATTTT. As protein: CAWTSTDTQYF. Using reference TRBV30 and TRBJ2-3 for the parts outside the CDR3, the full variable domain is SQTIHQWPATLVQPVGSPLSLECTVEGTSNPNLYWYRQAAGRGLQLLFYSVGIGQISSEVPQNLSASRPQDRQFILSSKKLLLSDSGFYLCAWTSTDTQYFGPGTRLTVL.

This sequence joins TRBV18 and TRBJ1-1; TRBD1 matches 7 bases. CDR1 is KGHSH and CDR2 is LQKENI in the germline V gene. V lost 5 bases to trimming and J lost 3 bases; unmatched junction nucleotides: 3. This CDR3 contains 13 residues. This CDR3 reads CASSIGQDTEAFF. The CDR3, as DNA: TGTGCCAGCTCAATAGGACAGGACACTGAAGCTTTCTTT.

The chain couples TRBV11-2 to TRBJ2-3; TRBD2 matches 10 bases. CDR3 length: 18 residues. The V and J ends lost 1 base and 0 bases, in that order; junction bases with no gene match: 7. CDR1 SGHAT and CDR2 FQNNGV come from the germline V gene. The CDR3 region is CASSLVGAGGTSTDTQYF. For the CDR3, the DNA is TGTGCCAGCAGCTTAGTAGGAGCGGGGGGGACTAGCACAGATACGCAGTATTTT. Looking up the rest from reference TRBV11-2 and TRBJ2-3 gives the full variable domain: EAGVAQSPRYKIIEKRQSVAFWCNPISGHATLYWYQQILGQGPKLLIQFQNNGVVDDSQLPKDRFSAERLKGVDSTLKIQPAKLEDSAVYLCASSLVGAGGTSTDTQYFGPGTRLTVL.

V and J are TRBV12-3 or TRBV12-4 and TRBJ1-5; the D is unclear. The CDR3 runs to 13 residues. Trimming left V 7 bases short and J 3 bases short, with 10 bases between. This CDR3 reads CASMSRINQPQHF. The CDR3 nucleotides are TGTGCCAGCATGTCAAGAATCAATCAGCCCCAGCATTTT.

This clone showed up just once. V gene TRBV21-1 combines with J gene TRBJ2-7; TRBD2, the table's D call, was not compared with the DNA. TRBV21-1 is given as a pseudogene. The CDR3 runs to 16 residues. CDR3 in amino acids: CASRNGLATVLDEQYF. DNA for the CDR3: TGTGCCAGCAGAAACGGGCTAGCTACCGTGTTAGACGAGCAGTACTTC.

V is TRBV4-1 and J is TRBJ1-2, with 12 bases aligning to TRBD1. Germline trimming cut 0 bases from V and 0 bases from J; bases unmatched to any gene: 8. CDR1 and CDR2 from the germline V gene are MGHRA and YSYEKL. CDR3 length: 19 amino acids. CDR3 bases: TGCGCCAGCAGCCAAGATGGGACAGGGGGCCGAGGGGCTAACTATGGCTACACCTTC. As protein: CASSQDGTGGRGANYGYTF.

CDR3 region: CASSLRGAPMNTEAFF. The CDR3 bases are TGTGCCAGCAGCCTGAGGGGCGCTCCAATGAACACTGAAGCTTTCTTT. The V and J genes are TRBV4-2 and TRBJ1-1, with D perhaps TRBD1 (5 bases). The CDR3 is made up of 16 amino acids. Germline CDR1 and CDR2: LGHNA and YNFKEQ. The V gene lost 4 bases and the J gene lost 0 bases, with 15 bases spanning the gap.